One sample yielded the 27 T cell receptor beta chains listed below, sequenced in a study of shared clonotypes between healthy human individuals. The protocol was immunoSEQ multiplex PCR, while the TCRdb copy is restricted to in-frame clones and leaves out a portion. The sample holds 2 million to 3 million clones, under 95% seen once. The material sequenced was naive CD4+ T cells from PBMCs. Described subset: CD45RA+ positively selected. These receptor sequences come from a man between 18 and 35 years old in good health. Some clones in this sample may be carry-over from other donors' samples.

The chain recombines TRBV7-2 with TRBJ2-1; 12 nucleotides align to TRBD2. The V and J ends lost 5 bases and 2 bases, in that order; junction bases with no gene match: 13. Per germline, CDR1 SGHTA and CDR2 FQGNSA. The CDR3 runs 19 residues. Here the CDR3 DNA reads TGTGCCAGCAGCGTGACCGGGACTAGCGGGTGGATGGCCTACAATGAGCAGTTCTTC. It encodes CASSVTGTSGWMAYNEQFF.

The chain has TRBV30 and TRBJ2-1, with 10 bases that match TRBD1. This CDR3 is built from 16 residues. Germline V CDR1 and CDR2: GTSNPN, SVGIG (reference sequence). V was pared by 2 bases and J by 6 bases, with 10 bases of the junction left unmatched. CDR3 sequence (DNA): TGTGCCTGGAGTCATACCGGGACAGGGGTTGTCAATGAGCAGTTCTTC. It yields the protein CAWSHTGTGVVNEQFF.

This chain links TRBV5-1 with TRBJ1-5; the D is unclear. This CDR3 has 14 amino acids. The ends were cut back, 0 bases at V and 4 bases at J, with 8 bases in the middle. Germline lookup yields CDR1 SGHRS and CDR2 YFSETQ. CDR3 in amino acids: CASSLVKENQPQHF. The CDR3 bases are TGCGCCAGCAGCTTGGTGAAGGAGAATCAGCCCCAGCATTTT. Combining the CDR3 with reference TRBV5-1 and TRBJ1-5 gives the whole variable domain KAGVTQTPRYLIKTRGQQVTLSCSPISGHRSVSWYQQTPGQGLQFLFEYFSETQRNKGNFPGRFSGRQFSNSRSEMNVSTLELGDSALYLCASSLVKENQPQHFGDGTRLSIL.

To note about this clone: The same CDR3 arises from other DNA sequences in this sample as well. J is TRBJ1-1 and V is TRBV5-1; TRBD1 is a possible D gene (5 bases). From germline, CDR1 is SGHRS and CDR2 YFSETQ. The CDR3 length is 14 residues. Deletions cut 2 bases from V and 1 base from J, with 9 bases between. In DNA, the CDR3 is TGCGCCAGCAGCTTATACGACAGGAACACTGAAGCTTTCTTT. Its translation: CASSLYDRNTEAFF.

The chain carries TRBV4-3 and TRBJ2-7; the D gene could be TRBD1 or TRBD2 (5 bases each). The CDR3 runs 14 residues. Germline CDR1 reads LGHNA; CDR2 reads YSLEER. The CDR3 sequence is CARGERGIYYEQYF. CDR3 in DNA: TGCGCTCGGGGCGAGAGGGGAATTTATTACGAGCAGTACTTC.

J is TRBJ2-1 and V is TRBV7-2, with D perhaps assigned TRBD1 or TRBD2 (5 bases each). This CDR3 contains 15 residues. Germline assignment: CDR1 SGHTA and CDR2 FQGNSA. Trimming took 6 bases from V and 4 from J, leaving 16 bases between them. DNA of the CDR3: TGTGCCAGCAGGTCTTCTCGGGACGAATACAATGAGCAGTTCTTC. Encoded protein: CASRSSRDEYNEQFF. The variable domain in full, completed from reference TRBV7-2 and TRBJ2-1, reads GAGVSQSPSNKVTEKGKDVELRCDPISGHTALYWYRQSLGQGLEFLIYFQGNSAPDKSGLPSDRFSAERTGGSVSTLTIQRTQQEDSAVYLCASRSSRDEYNEQFFGPGTRLTVL.

This clone was counted only a few times. The sample has other DNA sequences that encode this CDR3 too. This rearrangement joins TRBV18 to TRBJ2-2; D is uncertain. This CDR3 region has 12 residues. The ends were cut back, 3 bases at V and 4 bases at J, with 3 bases in the middle. Per germline, CDR1 KGHSH and CDR2 LQKENI. The CDR3 sequence: CASSPVTGELFF. CDR3 coding DNA: TGTGCCAGCTCACCGGTCACCGGGGAGCTGTTTTTT.

This chain uses TRBV9 with TRBJ2-1, with 8 bases fitting TRBD2. The CDR3 consists of 16 residues. The V segment lost 3 bases and the J segment 8 bases; nucleotides outside the gene matches: 13. Germline values: CDR1 SGDLS, CDR2 YYNGEE. CDR3 DNA: TGTGCCAGCAGCGGAAGCGGGAGAGGCCCTATCGATGAGCAGTTCTTC. Its translation is CASSGSGRGPIDEQFF.

Only one count was recorded for this clone. V and J are TRBV9 and TRBJ2-2; TRBD2 might be the D (6 bases). The length of the CDR3 is 17 residues. The V gene lost 0 bases and the J gene lost 6 bases, with 18 bases spanning the gap. Germline V CDR1 and CDR2: SGDLS, YYNGEE. The CDR3: CASSVVSMGGGPGELFF. The CDR3 nucleotides read TGTGCCAGCAGCGTAGTTTCGATGGGAGGTGGGCCCGGGGAGCTGTTTTTT.

The chain combines TRBV10-3 with TRBJ2-1, with a weak D call TRBD2 (6 bases). The CDR3 contains 17 residues. Germline-derived CDR1 and CDR2 are ENHRY and SYGVKD. V was cut by 0 bases and J by 6 bases, with 18 bases left in between. The DNA of the CDR3 is TGTGCCATCAGTGAGTCGATCGGGATAGCGGAGTTCAATGAGCAGTTCTTC. It translates to CAISESIGIAEFNEQFF.

The chain employs TRBV7-9 and TRBJ2-1; 8 nucleotides align to TRBD1. Unmatched junction bases numbered 8, after V lost 3 bases and J lost 4 bases. The CDR3 is made up of 16 amino acids. CDR1 is SEHNR and CDR2 is FQNEAQ in the germline V gene (reference sequence). The CDR3 DNA reads TGTGCCAGCAGCTTCCTGAGACAGGGGCTTTACAATGAGCAGTTCTTC. Residues: CASSFLRQGLYNEQFF.

The chain joins TRBV29-1 to TRBJ2-4; D assignment may be TRBD1 or TRBD2 (5 bases each). V lost 6 bases to trimming and J lost 1 base, with 25 bases between them. The length of the CDR3 is 18 residues. Germline V gene sequence: CDR1 SQVTM, CDR2 ANQGSEA. CDR3 region: CSVGPGPWEGHAKNIQYF. The CDR3 DNA is TGCAGCGTGGGACCGGGACCCTGGGAAGGGCATGCCAAAAACATTCAGTACTTC.

The chain carries TRBV18 and TRBJ2-7; 8 bases line up with TRBD1. CDR3 size: 15 residues. V lost 9 bases and J lost 5; bases outside the gene matches: 15. The germline gives CDR1 KGHSH, CDR2 LQKENI. This chain's CDR3 is CASSLLLGQGDEQYF. The CDR3 region has the DNA TGTGCCAGTTCCCTGCTACTCGGACAGGGAGACGAGCAGTACTTC.

About this clone itself: The sample carries other DNA sequences with the same CDR3. V and J are TRBV5-1 and TRBJ2-5, with 9 bases aligning to TRBD1. From germline, CDR1 is SGHRS and CDR2 YFSETQ. V lost 4 bases to trimming and J lost 2 bases; unmatched junction nucleotides: 3. The CDR3 loop spans 14 amino acids. The CDR3 DNA follows: TGCGCCAGCAGCCCGGGGACAGGGCAAGAGACCCAGTACTTC. Its protein product is CASSPGTGQETQYF. The variable domain in full, completed from reference TRBV5-1 and TRBJ2-5, reads KAGVTQTPRYLIKTRGQQVTLSCSPISGHRSVSWYQQTPGQGLQFLFEYFSETQRNKGNFPGRFSGRQFSNSRSEMNVSTLELGDSALYLCASSPGTGQETQYFGPGTRLLVL.

V gene TRBV6-5 combines with J gene TRBJ2-7, with TRBD1 identical over 10 bases. The V gene's germline CDR1 is MNHEY and CDR2 SVGAGI. V was pared by 2 bases and J by 4 bases, with 5 bases of the junction left unmatched. The CDR3 contains 15 residues. The CDR3 reads CASSYTGQGTYEQYF. DNA for the CDR3: TGTGCCAGCAGTTACACGGGACAGGGGACGTACGAGCAGTACTTC.

V and J are TRBV10-1 and TRBJ2-1, with TRBD2 as a possible D gene (6 bases). Germline V gene sequence: CDR1 WNHNN, CDR2 SYGVQD (reference sequence). The CDR3 spans 15 residues. The V gene lost 0 bases and the J gene lost 2 bases, with 8 bases spanning the gap. CDR3 DNA: TGCGCCAGCAGTGAGTCCGGGAGACCCTACAATGAGCAGTTCTTC. The encoded protein is CASSESGRPYNEQFF.

The chain employs TRBV5-4 and TRBJ1-1; D may be TRBD1 (6 bases). Germline values: CDR1 SGHNT, CDR2 YYREEE (reference sequence). The CDR3 sequence is 14 residues long. V lost 3 bases, J lost 13 bases, and 22 bases lay in between. CDR3 residues: CASSSTTEGEVGFF. The CDR3 DNA reads as TGTGCCAGCAGCTCAACGACAGAGGGGGAAGTGGGTTTCTTT.

In this sample, this clone turned up once. The chain links TRBV28 to TRBJ1-2; D may be TRBD1 (5 bases). This CDR3 spans 14 amino acids. V lost 6 bases and J lost 8, with 19 bases in between. Germline CDR1 reads MDHEN; CDR2 reads SYDVKM. CDR3 residues: CASRISGAVKGYTF. DNA of the CDR3: TGTGCCAGCAGAATCTCTGGGGCAGTCAAAGGCTACACCTTC.

CDR3 DNA: TGCGCCAGCAGCCTACCACGAATGGGCCCAGACTATAGCAATCAGCCCCAGCATTTT. Protein: CASSLPRMGPDYSNQPQHF. V and J are TRBV4-3 and TRBJ1-5; D is undetermined. This CDR3 contains 19 residues. Germline loops: CDR1 LGHNA, CDR2 YSLEER. V was clipped by 4 bases and J by 0 bases, with 22 bases between them.

The rearrangement links TRBV27 to TRBJ2-3; TRBD1 matches at 7 bases. The CDR3 loop spans 15 amino acids. Germline lookup yields CDR1 MNHEY and CDR2 SMNVEV (reference sequence). The J segment lost 3 bases and the V segment lost 6 bases, leaving 9 bases of the junction unmatched. The CDR3 DNA reads TGTGCCAGCAGCCCTGACAGGGTTAGTACAGATACGCAGTATTTT. Encoded protein: CASSPDRVSTDTQYF.

The chain is built from TRBV12-2 and TRBJ2-4. TRBV12-2 is an annotated pseudogene. This CDR3 region has 16 residues. DNA of the CDR3: TGTGCAAGTCGCTTAGTATACCGAAACGGGGCTAACATTCAGTACTTC. This sequence encodes CASRLVYRNGANIQYF.

The rearrangement uses TRBV28 and TRBJ1-5; weak D call: TRBD1 (6 bases). Germline lookup yields CDR1 MDHEN and CDR2 SYDVKM. Trimming took 4 bases from V and 1 from J, leaving 11 bases between them. This CDR3 comprises 15 residues. CDR3 nucleotides: TGTGCCAGCAGTTCGGGGGGGCTGAGCAATCAGCCCCAGCATTTT. Translated: CASSSGGLSNQPQHF.

The chain recombines TRBV10-3 with TRBJ1-4; 12 nucleotides agree with TRBD1. Germline loops: CDR1 ENHRY, CDR2 SYGVKD. V lost 6 bases to trimming and J lost 7 bases; unmatched junction nucleotides: 12. This CDR3 is built from 17 residues. CDR3 residues: CAISLGTGGIGGEKLFF. In DNA, the CDR3 is TGTGCCATCAGCCTCGGGACAGGGGGCATTGGTGGTGAAAAACTGTTTTTT.

The chain joins TRBV30 to TRBJ2-7; 7 bases match TRBD1. V shed 4 bases and J 6 bases; nucleotides not matched to a gene: 6. Germline CDR1 GTSNPN, CDR2 SVGIG (reference sequence). This CDR3 is built from 12 residues. CDR3 in amino acids: CAWKLRGREQYF. The CDR3 nucleotides read TGTGCCTGGAAATTAAGGGGGCGCGAGCAGTACTTC.

The rearrangement joins TRBV7-8 to TRBJ2-1; 16 bases line up with TRBD2. The length of the CDR3 is 16 residues. Per germline, CDR1 SGHVS and CDR2 FQNEAQ. V lost 5 bases and J lost 7; bases outside the gene matches: 5. CDR3: CASSPKGLAGGNEQFF. The CDR3 DNA sequence: TGTGCCAGCAGCCCTAAGGGACTAGCGGGAGGGAATGAGCAGTTCTTC.

V is TRBV29-1 and J is TRBJ2-7, with D uncertain. The CDR3 covers 11 residues. The V gene lost 7 bases and the J gene lost 7 bases, with 14 bases spanning the gap. Germline assignment: CDR1 SQVTM and CDR2 ANQGSEA. The CDR3, as DNA: TGCAGCGCCCTGGGGTTAGGGGAGCAGTACTTC. It encodes CSALGLGEQYF.

The V call is TRBV4-1, the J call TRBJ2-2; a possible D gene is TRBD2 (6 bases). Germline CDR1 is MGHRA and CDR2 is YSYEKL. The CDR3 loop spans 14 amino acids. Between the trimmed V and J ends, which lost 3 bases and 6 bases, there was a span of 11 bases. CDR3: CASSHHGGPGELFF. The CDR3 nucleotides are TGCGCCAGCAGCCACCACGGGGGTCCCGGGGAGCTGTTTTTT.